The 14 T cell receptor beta chains below all came from one sample that was sequenced in a study of blood T cell repertoires in COVID-19. Assay used: immunoSEQ multiplex PCR; TCRdb lists only in-frame clones, some missing. The sample carries 200,000 to 250,000 clones, 60% to 85% recorded once. Sample: peripheral blood. Every receptor here comes from a woman aged 65 to 85 with acute or convalescent COVID-19.

This chain links TRBV5-6 with TRBJ2-5; 9 nucleotides align to TRBD1. Trimming took 4 bases from V and 1 from J; bases not matched to a gene: 14. Per germline, CDR1 SGHDT and CDR2 YYEEEE. The CDR3 consists of 18 residues. The chain's CDR3 is CASSPSAGTGYFQETQYF. The CDR3 bases are TGTGCCAGCAGCCCCTCGGCCGGGACAGGGTATTTCCAAGAGACCCAGTACTTC.

The CDR3 DNA follows: TGTGCCAGCAGTTTTGGGGTGGGTAGCGGGGGGGTAGATACGCAGTATTTT. Translating gives CASSFGVGSGGVDTQYF. The chain recombines TRBV27 with TRBJ2-3; 11 positions match TRBD2. Germline CDR1 reads MNHEY; CDR2 reads SMNVEV (reference sequence). J was trimmed by 5 bases and V by 3 bases; bases with no gene match: 10. The CDR3 sequence is 17 residues long.

The chain links TRBV5-1 to TRBJ1-6; tentatively, D is TRBD1 (5 bases). This CDR3 comprises 16 residues. V lost 3 bases to trimming and J lost 3 bases, with 13 bases between them. The V gene's germline CDR1 is SGHRS and CDR2 YFSETQ. The CDR3: CASSSDDSHYNSPLHF. The CDR3 bases are TGCGCCAGCAGCTCCGATGACAGCCACTATAATTCACCCCTCCACTTT.

This chain connects TRBV24-1 to TRBJ2-5, with a possible D match to TRBD1 (5 bases). V was trimmed by 4 bases and J by 5 bases, leaving 16 bases between them. The V gene's germline CDR1 is KGHDR and CDR2 SFDVKD. This CDR3 spans 15 amino acids. The CDR3 loop reads CATSENTGDGETQYF. As DNA, the CDR3 is TGTGCCACCAGTGAAAATACAGGAGACGGGGAGACCCAGTACTTC.

The chain combines TRBV27 with TRBJ2-2; maybe TRBD1 (6 bases). Deletions cut 6 bases from V and 5 bases from J, with 13 bases between. The germline V gene encodes CDR1 MNHEY and CDR2 SMNVEV (reference sequence). This CDR3 has 14 amino acids. Here the CDR3 DNA reads TGTGCCAGCAGAATCTTCCAGGGGACCGGGGAGCTGTTTTTT. Protein product: CASRIFQGTGELFF.

This clone was counted ten times or more. The rearrangement joins TRBV4-1 to TRBJ2-5; 13 nucleotides align to TRBD2. The CDR3 is made up of 16 amino acids. Trimming cost V 1 base and J 5 bases; bases outside gene matches: 4. Germline V gene lookup returns CDR1 MGHRA and CDR2 YSYEKL. As DNA, the CDR3 is TGCGCCAGCAGCCAAGGACTAGCGGGGGGCGGGGAGACCCAGTACTTC. As protein: CASSQGLAGGGETQYF.

This chain links TRBV18 with TRBJ2-7; 8 nucleotides align to TRBD1. The CDR3 loop spans 14 amino acids. Trimming cost V 4 bases and J 5 bases; bases outside gene matches: 7. CDR1 and CDR2 from the germline V gene are KGHSH and LQKENI. DNA of the CDR3: TGTGCCAGCTCACAACTTCCAGGGGGCGACGAGCAGTACTTC. Translation: CASSQLPGGDEQYF.

The rearrangement links TRBV18 to TRBJ1-1, with 11 bases lining up with TRBD1. This CDR3 has 13 residues. With V trimmed by 4 bases and J by 11 bases, 6 bases remained unmatched. Germline V gene data show CDR1 as KGHSH and CDR2 as LQKENI. The DNA for the CDR3 is TGTGCCAGCTCACAGGACAGGGGGCGAACGGCTTTCTTT. It encodes CASSQDRGRTAFF.

This sequence joins TRBV7-2 and TRBJ2-7, with TRBD1 matching over 10 bases. CDR1 is SGHTA, CDR2 FQGNSA, per germline. The CDR3 length is 14 residues. V lost 5 bases, J lost 7 bases, and 8 bases stayed unmatched. The CDR3 is CASSRSTGGLEQYF. CDR3 DNA sequence: TGTGCCAGCAGCCGTTCGACAGGGGGCTTAGAGCAGTACTTC.

The chain joins TRBV12-3 or TRBV12-4 to TRBJ1-5; 10 nucleotides match TRBD1. Losses at the gene ends were 6 bases for V and 5 bases for J; bases not matched to a gene: 1. This CDR3 is 13 amino acids long. The CDR3 nucleotides are TGTGCCAGCAGGGGGACAGGGGATCAGCCCCAGCATTTT. Its protein is CASRGTGDQPQHF.

The rearrangement uses TRBV5-1 and TRBJ2-7, with 13 bases matching TRBD2. The germline V gene encodes CDR1 SGHRS and CDR2 YFSETQ. V was clipped by 5 bases and J by 5 bases; unmatched bases: 4. The CDR3 is made up of 14 amino acids. The CDR3 nucleotides are TGCGCCAGCAGTTCTGGACTAGCGGGGGACGAGCAGTACGTC. Its protein is CASSSGLAGDEQYV.

This clone was seen a few times. This sequence joins TRBV3-1 (or the pseudogene TRBV3-2) and TRBJ1-2; no clear D gene. The CDR3 spans 14 residues. CDR1 and CDR2 from the germline V gene are LGHDT and YNNKEL (reference sequence). Trimming removed 5 bases at V and 8 bases at J, with 18 bases between. CDR3 DNA: TGTGCCAGCAGCAAAGGAGACTCCAGCCTGGGCTACACCTTC. As protein: CASSKGDSSLGYTF.

The chain uses TRBV10-3 and TRBJ2-1; TRBD2 is a possible D gene (7 bases). The CDR3 is 13 residues long. Germline V lookup: CDR1 ENHRY, CDR2 SYGVKD. The ends were cut back, 10 bases at V and 5 bases at J, with 15 bases in the middle. CDR3: CATEGGANNEQFF. The CDR3 DNA is TGTGCCACCGAGGGGGGGGCCAACAATGAGCAGTTCTTC.

The chain combines TRBV18 with TRBJ1-1; D is ambiguous. The CDR3 is 15 amino acids. The V end was cut by 3 bases, the J end by 5 bases, with 16 bases between. The germline gives CDR1 KGHSH, CDR2 LQKENI. CDR3 protein: CASSPRVAIGTEAFF. CDR3 nucleotide sequence: TGTGCCAGCTCACCTCGCGTAGCCATCGGGACTGAAGCTTTCTTT. The full variable domain, in which reference TRBV18 and TRBJ1-1 provide the parts outside the CDR3, is NAGVMQNPRHLVRRRGQEARLRCSPMKGHSHVYWYRQLPEEGLKFMVYLQKENIIDESGMPKERFSAEFPKEGPSILRIQQVVRGDSAAYFCASSPRVAIGTEAFFGQGTRLTVV.